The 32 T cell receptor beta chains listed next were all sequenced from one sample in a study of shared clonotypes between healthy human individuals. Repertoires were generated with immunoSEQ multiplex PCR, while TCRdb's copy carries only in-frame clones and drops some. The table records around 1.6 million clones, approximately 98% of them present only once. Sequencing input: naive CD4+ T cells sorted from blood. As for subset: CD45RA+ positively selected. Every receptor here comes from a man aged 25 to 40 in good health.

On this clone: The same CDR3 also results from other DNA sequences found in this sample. CDR3 loop: CASSVGLAGTYEQYF. In DNA, the CDR3 is TGTGCCAGCAGCGTAGGACTAGCGGGTACCTACGAGCAGTACTTC. The chain recombines TRBV9 with TRBJ2-7; 10 nucleotides line up with TRBD2. Germline assignment: CDR1 SGDLS and CDR2 YYNGEE. The CDR3 contains 15 residues. Germline trimming cut 0 bases from V and 2 bases from J; bases unmatched to any gene: 2.

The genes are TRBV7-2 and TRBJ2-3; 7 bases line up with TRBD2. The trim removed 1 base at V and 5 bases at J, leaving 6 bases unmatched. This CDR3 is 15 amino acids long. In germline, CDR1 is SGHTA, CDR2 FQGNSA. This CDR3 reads CASSLESGVQDTQYF. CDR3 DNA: TGTGCCAGCAGCTTAGAGAGCGGGGTTCAAGATACGCAGTATTTT.

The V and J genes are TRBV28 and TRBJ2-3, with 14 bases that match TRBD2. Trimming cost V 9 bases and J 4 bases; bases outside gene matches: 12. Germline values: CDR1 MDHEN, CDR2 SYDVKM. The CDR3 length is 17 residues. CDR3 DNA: TGTGCCAGTGAGCCGGGGGGACTAGCGGGAGCGGCAGATACGCAGTATTTT. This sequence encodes CASEPGGLAGAADTQYF.

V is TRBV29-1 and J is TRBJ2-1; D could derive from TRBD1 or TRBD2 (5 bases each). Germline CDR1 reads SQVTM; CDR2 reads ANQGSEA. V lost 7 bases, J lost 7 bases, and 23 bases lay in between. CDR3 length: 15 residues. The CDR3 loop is CSATYPQGVGNEQFF. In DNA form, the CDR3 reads TGCAGCGCCACTTACCCCCAGGGAGTGGGGAATGAGCAGTTCTTC.

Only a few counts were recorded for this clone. The CDR3 coding sequence is TGTGCCAGCTCACCAGACAACACCGGGGAGCTGTTTTTT. Translation gives CASSPDNTGELFF. The chain joins TRBV18 to TRBJ2-2; D is uncertain. Trimming removed 2 bases at V and 2 bases at J, with 3 bases between. CDR1 is KGHSH and CDR2 is LQKENI in the germline V gene. The CDR3 is 13 amino acids.

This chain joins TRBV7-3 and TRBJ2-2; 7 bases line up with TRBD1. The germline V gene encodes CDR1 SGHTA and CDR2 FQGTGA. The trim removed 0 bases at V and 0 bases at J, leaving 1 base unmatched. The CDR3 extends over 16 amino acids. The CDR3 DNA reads TGTGCCAGCAGCTTAACTACAGGGGCGAACACCGGGGAGCTGTTTTTT. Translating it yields CASSLTTGANTGELFF.

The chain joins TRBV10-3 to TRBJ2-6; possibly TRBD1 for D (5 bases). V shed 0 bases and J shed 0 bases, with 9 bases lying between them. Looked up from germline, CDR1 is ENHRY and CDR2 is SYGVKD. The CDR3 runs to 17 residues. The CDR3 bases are TGTGCCATCAGTGAGTCGGACAACCCCTCTGGGGCCAACGTCCTGACTTTC. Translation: CAISESDNPSGANVLTF.

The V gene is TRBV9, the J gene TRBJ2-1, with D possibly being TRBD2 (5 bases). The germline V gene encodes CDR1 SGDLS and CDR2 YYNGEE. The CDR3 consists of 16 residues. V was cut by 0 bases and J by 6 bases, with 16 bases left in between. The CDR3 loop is CASSVVAGGSINEQFF. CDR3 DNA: TGTGCCAGCAGCGTAGTCGCGGGCGGATCTATCAATGAGCAGTTCTTC.

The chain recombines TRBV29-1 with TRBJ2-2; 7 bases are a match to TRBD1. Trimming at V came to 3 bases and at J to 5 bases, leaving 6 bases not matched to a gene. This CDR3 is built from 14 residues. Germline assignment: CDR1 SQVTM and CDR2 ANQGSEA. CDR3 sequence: CSVESVRGTGELFF. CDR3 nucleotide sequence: TGCAGCGTTGAGTCGGTCAGGGGGACCGGGGAGCTGTTTTTT.

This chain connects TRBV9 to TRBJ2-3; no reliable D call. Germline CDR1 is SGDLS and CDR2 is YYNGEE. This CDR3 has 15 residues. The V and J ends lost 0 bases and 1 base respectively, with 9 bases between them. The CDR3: CASSVELVGTDTQYF. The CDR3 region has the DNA TGTGCCAGCAGCGTAGAGCTAGTGGGCACAGATACGCAGTATTTT.

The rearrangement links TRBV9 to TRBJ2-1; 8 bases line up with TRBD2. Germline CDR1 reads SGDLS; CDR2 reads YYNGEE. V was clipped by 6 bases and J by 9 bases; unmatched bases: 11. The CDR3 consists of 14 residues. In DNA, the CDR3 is TGTGCCAGCACCTTAGCGGGAATGGGCGGTGAGCAGTTCTTC. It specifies CASTLAGMGGEQFF.

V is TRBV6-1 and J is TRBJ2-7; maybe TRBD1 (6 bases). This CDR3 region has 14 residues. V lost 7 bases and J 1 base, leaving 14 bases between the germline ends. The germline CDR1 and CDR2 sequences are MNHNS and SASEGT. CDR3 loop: CASIIGDISYEQYF. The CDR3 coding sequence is TGTGCCAGCATAATAGGGGACATTTCCTACGAGCAGTACTTC.

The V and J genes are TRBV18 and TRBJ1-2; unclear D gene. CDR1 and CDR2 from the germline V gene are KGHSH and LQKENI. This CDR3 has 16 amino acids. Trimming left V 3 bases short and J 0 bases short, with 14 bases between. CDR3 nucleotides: TGTGCCAGCTCACCGTTCCTCAGTGATACTAACTATGGCTACACCTTC. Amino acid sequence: CASSPFLSDTNYGYTF.

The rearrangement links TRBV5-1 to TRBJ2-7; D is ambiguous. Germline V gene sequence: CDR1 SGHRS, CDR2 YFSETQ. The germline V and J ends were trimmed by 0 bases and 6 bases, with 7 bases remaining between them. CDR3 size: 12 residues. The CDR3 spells CASSLGNSEQYF. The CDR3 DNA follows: TGCGCCAGCAGCTTGGGAAACAGCGAGCAGTACTTC.

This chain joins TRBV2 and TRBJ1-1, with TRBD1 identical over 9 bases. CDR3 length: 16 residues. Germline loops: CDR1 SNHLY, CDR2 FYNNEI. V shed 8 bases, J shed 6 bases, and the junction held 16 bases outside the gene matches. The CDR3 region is CASGGGQGVEWAEAFF. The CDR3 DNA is TGTGCCAGCGGTGGGGGACAGGGCGTAGAGTGGGCTGAAGCTTTCTTT.

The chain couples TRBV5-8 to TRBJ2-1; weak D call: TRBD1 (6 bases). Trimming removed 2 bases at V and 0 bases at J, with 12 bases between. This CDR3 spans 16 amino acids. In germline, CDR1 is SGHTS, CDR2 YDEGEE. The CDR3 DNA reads TGTGCCAGCAGCTTCAGGGGAAGGGCCTCCTACAATGAGCAGTTCTTC. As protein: CASSFRGRASYNEQFF.

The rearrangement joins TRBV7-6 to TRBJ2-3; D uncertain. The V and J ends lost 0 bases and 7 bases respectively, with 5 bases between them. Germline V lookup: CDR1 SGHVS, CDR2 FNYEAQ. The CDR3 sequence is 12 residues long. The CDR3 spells CASSLAGNTQYF. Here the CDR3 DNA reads TGTGCCAGCAGCTTAGCGGGGAATACGCAGTATTTT.

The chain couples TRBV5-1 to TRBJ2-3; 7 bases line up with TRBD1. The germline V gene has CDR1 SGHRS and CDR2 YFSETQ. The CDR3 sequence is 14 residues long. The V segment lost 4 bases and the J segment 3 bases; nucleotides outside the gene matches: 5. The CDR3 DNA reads TGCGCCAGCAGCAGGGGACAGAAGACAGATACGCAGTATTTT. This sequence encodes CASSRGQKTDTQYF.

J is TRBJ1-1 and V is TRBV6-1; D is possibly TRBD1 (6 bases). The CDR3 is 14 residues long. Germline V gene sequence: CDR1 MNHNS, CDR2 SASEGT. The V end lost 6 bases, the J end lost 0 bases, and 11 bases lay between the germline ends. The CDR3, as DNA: TGTGCCAGCAGCCCAACAGGGATGAACACTGAAGCTTTCTTT. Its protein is CASSPTGMNTEAFF.

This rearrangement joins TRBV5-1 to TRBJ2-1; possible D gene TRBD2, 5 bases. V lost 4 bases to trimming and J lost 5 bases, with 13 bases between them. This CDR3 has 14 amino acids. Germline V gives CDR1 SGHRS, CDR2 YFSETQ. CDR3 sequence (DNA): TGCGCCAGCAGCCCGGACTCTTCAAACAATGAGCAGTTCTTC. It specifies CASSPDSSNNEQFF.

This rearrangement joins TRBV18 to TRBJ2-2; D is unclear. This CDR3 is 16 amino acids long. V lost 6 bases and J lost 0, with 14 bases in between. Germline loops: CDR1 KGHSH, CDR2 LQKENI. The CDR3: CASSRERGSNTGELFF. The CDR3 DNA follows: TGTGCCAGCTCGCGCGAGAGAGGATCGAACACCGGGGAGCTGTTTTTT.

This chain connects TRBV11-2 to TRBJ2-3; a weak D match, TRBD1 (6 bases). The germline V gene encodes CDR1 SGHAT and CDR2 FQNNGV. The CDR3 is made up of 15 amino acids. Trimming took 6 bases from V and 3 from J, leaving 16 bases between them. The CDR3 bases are TGTGCCAGCAGTCCGGACCAGGGGAGAACAGATACGCAGTATTTT. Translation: CASSPDQGRTDTQYF. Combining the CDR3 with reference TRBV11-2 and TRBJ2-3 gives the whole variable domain EAGVAQSPRYKIIEKRQSVAFWCNPISGHATLYWYQQILGQGPKLLIQFQNNGVVDDSQLPKDRFSAERLKGVDSTLKIQPAKLEDSAVYLCASSPDQGRTDTQYFGPGTRLTVL.

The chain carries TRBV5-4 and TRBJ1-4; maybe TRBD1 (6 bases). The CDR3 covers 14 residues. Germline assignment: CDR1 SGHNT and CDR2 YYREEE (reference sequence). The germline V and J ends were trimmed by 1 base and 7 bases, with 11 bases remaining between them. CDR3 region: CASSLRGSAEKLFF. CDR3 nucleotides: TGTGCCAGCAGCTTGAGGGGGTCGGCTGAAAAACTGTTTTTT.

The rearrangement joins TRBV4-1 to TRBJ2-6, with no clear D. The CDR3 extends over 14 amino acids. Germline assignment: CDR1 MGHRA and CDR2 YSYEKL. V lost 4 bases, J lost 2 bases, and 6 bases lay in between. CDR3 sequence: CASSLDPGANVLTF. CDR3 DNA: TGCGCCAGCAGCCTGGACCCTGGGGCCAACGTCCTGACTTTC.

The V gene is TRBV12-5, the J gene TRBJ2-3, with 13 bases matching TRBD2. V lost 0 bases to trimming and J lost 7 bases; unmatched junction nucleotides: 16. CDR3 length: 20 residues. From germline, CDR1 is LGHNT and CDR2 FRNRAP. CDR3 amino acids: CASGLVVPGTSGKSQNTQYF. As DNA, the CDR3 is TGTGCTAGTGGTTTGGTGGTACCCGGGACTAGCGGGAAAAGTCAGAATACGCAGTATTTT.

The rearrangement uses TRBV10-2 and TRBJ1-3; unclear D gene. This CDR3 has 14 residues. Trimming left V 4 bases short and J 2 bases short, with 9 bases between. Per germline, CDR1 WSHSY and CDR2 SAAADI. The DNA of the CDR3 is TGCGCCAGCAGTGCCCCCGGGACTGGAAACACCATATATTTT. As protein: CASSAPGTGNTIYF.

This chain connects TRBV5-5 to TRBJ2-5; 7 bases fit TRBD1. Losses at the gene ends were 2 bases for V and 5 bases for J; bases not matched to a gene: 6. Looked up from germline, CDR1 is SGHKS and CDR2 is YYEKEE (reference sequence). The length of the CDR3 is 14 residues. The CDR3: CASSLTGAWETQYF. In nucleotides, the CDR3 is TGTGCCAGCAGCTTAACAGGGGCGTGGGAGACCCAGTACTTC.

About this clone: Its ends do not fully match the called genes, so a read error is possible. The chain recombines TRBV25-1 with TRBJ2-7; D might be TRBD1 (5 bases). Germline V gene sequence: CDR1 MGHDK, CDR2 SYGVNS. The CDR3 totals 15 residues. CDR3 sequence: CASTEGLDQGYEQYF. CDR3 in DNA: TGTGCCAGCACTGAAGGCCTGGATCAGGGATACGAGCAGTACTTC.

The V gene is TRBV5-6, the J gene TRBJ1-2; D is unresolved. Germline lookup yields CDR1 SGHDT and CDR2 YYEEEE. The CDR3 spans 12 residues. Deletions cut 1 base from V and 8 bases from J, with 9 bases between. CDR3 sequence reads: CASSLRLGGYTF. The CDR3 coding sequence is TGTGCCAGCAGCTTGCGTCTTGGCGGCTACACCTTC.

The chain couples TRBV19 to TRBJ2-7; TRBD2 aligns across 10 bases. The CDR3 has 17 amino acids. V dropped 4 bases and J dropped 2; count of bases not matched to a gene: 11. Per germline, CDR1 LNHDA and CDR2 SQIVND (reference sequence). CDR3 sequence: CASSTTLLAGLTYEQYF. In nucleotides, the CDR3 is TGTGCCAGTAGTACAACACTACTAGCGGGACTAACCTACGAGCAGTACTTC.

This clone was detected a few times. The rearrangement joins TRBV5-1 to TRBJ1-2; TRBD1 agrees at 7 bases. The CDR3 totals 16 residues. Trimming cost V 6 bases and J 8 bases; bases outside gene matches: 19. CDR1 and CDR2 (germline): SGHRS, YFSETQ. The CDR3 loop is CASTRDRHSEVLGYTF. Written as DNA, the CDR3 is TGCGCCAGCACCAGGGACAGACACTCCGAAGTTTTGGGCTACACCTTC.

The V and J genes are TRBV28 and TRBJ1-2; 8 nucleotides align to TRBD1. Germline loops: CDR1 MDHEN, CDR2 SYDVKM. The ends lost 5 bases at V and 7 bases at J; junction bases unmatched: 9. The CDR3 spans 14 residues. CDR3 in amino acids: CASSARQGRSGYTF. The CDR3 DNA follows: TGTGCCAGCAGTGCCAGACAGGGGCGATCTGGCTACACCTTC.